This TCR beta chain came from a study of shared clonotypes between healthy human individuals. Overall study findings and caveats: Specimens sampled were limited to blood, with tissue repertoires likely differing.

Concerning this clone: Its antigen is as yet unknown.

Profiling relied on immunoSEQ multiplex PCR, and the TCRdb table lists in-frame clones only, not all of them. In the table there are more than 1 million clones, about 84% of which are singletons. CDR1 is SSHAT and CDR2 is FNYEAQ in the germline V gene (reference sequence). Losses at the gene ends were 5 bases for V and 7 bases for J; bases not matched to a gene: 6. The CDR3 extends over 13 amino acids. This chain uses TRBV7-7 with TRBJ2-5; 8 positions match TRBD2. Material for sequencing was memory CD4+ T cells from PBMCs. This sample's subset: CD45RA-negative fraction. The TCR sequence derives from a man aged 18 to 30 in good health. Some clones in this sample may be carry-over from other donors' samples. CDR3 coding DNA: TGTGCCAGCAGCCTCGAGGCGGGGGGGACCCAGTACTTC. It specifies CASSLEAGGTQYF.